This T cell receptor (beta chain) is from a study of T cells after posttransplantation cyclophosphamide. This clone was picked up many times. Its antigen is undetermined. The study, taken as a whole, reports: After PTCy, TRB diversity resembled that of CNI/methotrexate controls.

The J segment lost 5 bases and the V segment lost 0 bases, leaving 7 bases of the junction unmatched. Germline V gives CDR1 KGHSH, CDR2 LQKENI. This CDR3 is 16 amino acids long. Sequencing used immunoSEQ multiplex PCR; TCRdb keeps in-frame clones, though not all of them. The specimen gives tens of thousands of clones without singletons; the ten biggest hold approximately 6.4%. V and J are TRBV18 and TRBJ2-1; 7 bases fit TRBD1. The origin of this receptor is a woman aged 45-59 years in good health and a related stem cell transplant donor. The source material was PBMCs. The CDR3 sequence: CASSPPGTALHNEQFF. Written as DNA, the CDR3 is TGTGCCAGCTCACCACCCGGGACAGCTCTTCACAATGAGCAGTTCTTC.